This note documents a single TCR beta chain sequence. The germline V and J ends were trimmed by 1 base and 1 base, with 10 bases remaining between them. Germline V gene lookup returns CDR1 SEHNR and CDR2 FQNEAQ (reference sequence). The CDR3 length is 15 residues. Only in-frame clones appear in the TCRdb table, and some are missing; sequencing was by immunoSEQ multiplex PCR. The sample holds approximately 440,000 clones, about 90% seen once. These data come from a study of blood T cell repertoires in COVID-19. The clonotype originates from a woman under 30 who had recovered from COVID-19. This chain joins TRBV7-9 and TRBJ1-1; D ambiguous. Material: PBMCs or T cells enriched from blood (not recorded which). CDR3 region: CASSLGPVRNTEAFF. In nucleotides, the CDR3 is TGTGCCAGCAGCTTAGGTCCGGTTAGGAACACTGAAGCTTTCTTT.